Detailed here is one T cell receptor (beta chain). The V end was cut by 1 base, the J end by 3 bases, with 12 bases between. Germline CDR1 MGHRA, CDR2 YSYEKL. The CDR3 runs to 15 residues. Primers used in a second PCR of roughly 6 to 11 cycles were a sample-barcoded 5' primer and a J-beta primer mix. Each cDNA molecule received a tag from a template-switch adaptor that had 12 random nucleotides. TCRdb called the 5' RACE reads again in MiXCR, with one record for every CDR3 protein. Of under 750,000 distinct CDR3 sequences listed, less than 60% are singletons. These data belong to a study of blood T cells in healthy people across ages.

Sequences were obtained from blood. The chain employs TRBV4-1 and TRBJ1-2; D might be TRBD1 (5 bases). The sequence came from an elderly man in good health. The CDR3 DNA is TGCGCCAGCAGCCAAGTCGGGACCAGGGACTATGGCTACACCTTC. Translation: CASSQVGTRDYGYTF.